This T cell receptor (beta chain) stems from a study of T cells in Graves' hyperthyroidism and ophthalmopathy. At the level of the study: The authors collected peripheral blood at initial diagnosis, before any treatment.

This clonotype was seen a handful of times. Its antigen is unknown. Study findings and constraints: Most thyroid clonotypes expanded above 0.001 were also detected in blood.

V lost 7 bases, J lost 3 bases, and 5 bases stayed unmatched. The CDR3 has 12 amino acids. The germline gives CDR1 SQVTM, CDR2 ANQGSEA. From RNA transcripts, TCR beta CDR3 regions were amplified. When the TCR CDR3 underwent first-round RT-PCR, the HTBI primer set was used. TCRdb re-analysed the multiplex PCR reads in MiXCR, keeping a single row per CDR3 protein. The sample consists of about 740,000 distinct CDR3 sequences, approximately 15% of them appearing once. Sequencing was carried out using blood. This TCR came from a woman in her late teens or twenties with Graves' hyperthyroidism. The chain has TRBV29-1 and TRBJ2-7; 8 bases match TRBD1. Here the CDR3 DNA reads TGCAGCGCCGGGACAGGCTACTACGAGCAGTACTTC. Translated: CSAGTGYYEQYF.